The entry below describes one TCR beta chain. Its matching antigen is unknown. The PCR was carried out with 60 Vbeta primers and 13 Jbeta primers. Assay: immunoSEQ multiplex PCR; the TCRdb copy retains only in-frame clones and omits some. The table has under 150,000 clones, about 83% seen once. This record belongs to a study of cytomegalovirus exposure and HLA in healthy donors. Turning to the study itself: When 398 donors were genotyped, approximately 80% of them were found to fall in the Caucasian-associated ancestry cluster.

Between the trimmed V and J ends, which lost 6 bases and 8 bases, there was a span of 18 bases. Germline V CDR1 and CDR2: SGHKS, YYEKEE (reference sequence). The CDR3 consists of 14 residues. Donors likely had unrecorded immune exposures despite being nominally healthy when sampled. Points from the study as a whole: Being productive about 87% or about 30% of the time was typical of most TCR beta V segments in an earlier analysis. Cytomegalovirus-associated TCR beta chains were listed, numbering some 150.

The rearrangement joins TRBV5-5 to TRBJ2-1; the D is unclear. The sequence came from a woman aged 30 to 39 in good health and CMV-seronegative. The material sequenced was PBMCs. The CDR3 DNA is TGTGCCAGCACAACCAAACCCCACCGGGATGAGCAGTTCTTC. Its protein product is CASTTKPHRDEQFF.